The 3 T cell receptor beta chains listed next were all sequenced from one sample in a study of T cells in localized non-small cell lung cancer. The protocol was immunoSEQ multiplex PCR, while the TCRdb copy is restricted to in-frame clones and leaves out a portion. This sample yields more than 9,000 clones, of which under 55% are seen a single time; approximately 4.5% belongs to the top ten. This material consisted of lymph node tissue, taken before any cancer treatment. These receptors all come from a woman aged 35 to 75 with stage II squamous cell lung carcinoma.

The V gene is TRBV30, the J gene TRBJ2-3; D remains ambiguous. Between the trimmed V and J ends, which lost 3 bases and 0 bases, there was a span of 10 bases. Germline-derived CDR1 and CDR2 are GTSNPN and SVGIG (reference sequence). The CDR3 contains 14 residues. In nucleotides, the CDR3 is TGTGCCTGGAGAGTAGACTTTAGCACAGATACGCAGTATTTT. Translating gives CAWRVDFSTDTQYF.

This clone is deemed medium-sized. The chain employs TRBV11-3 and TRBJ1-1; no clear D gene. Looked up from germline, CDR1 is SGHNT and CDR2 is YENEEA. The ends were cut back, 0 bases at V and 2 bases at J, with 7 bases in the middle. The CDR3 sequence is 14 residues long. CDR3 loop: CASSLDWGNTEAFF. The CDR3 region has the DNA TGTGCCAGCAGCTTAGATTGGGGAAACACTGAAGCTTTCTTT.

In its sample, this clone was seen a few times. The chain uses TRBV11-3 and TRBJ1-2; D may be TRBD1 (5 bases). CDR1 and CDR2 from the germline V gene are SGHNT and YENEEA. Deletions cut 5 bases from V and 7 bases from J, with 20 bases between. The CDR3 spans 15 residues. The CDR3 region is CASSPLSPGITGYTF. CDR3 sequence (DNA): TGTGCCAGCAGCCCCCTCTCCCCAGGGATAACTGGCTACACCTTC.